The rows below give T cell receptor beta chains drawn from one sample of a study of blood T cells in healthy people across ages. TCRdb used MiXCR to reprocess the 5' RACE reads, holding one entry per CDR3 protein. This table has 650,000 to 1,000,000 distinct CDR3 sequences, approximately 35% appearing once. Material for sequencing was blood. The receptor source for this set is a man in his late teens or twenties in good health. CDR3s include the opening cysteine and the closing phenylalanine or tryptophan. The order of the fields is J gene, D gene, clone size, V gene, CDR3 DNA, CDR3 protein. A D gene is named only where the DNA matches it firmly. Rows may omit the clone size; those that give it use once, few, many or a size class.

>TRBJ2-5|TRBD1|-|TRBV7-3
TGTGCCAGCAGCCAAACCCGGGACAGAAAAGAGACCCAGTACTTC
CASSQTRDRKETQYF
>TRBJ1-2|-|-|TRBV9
TGTGCCAGCAGCGTAGTAGCAGGGTATGGCTACACCTTC
CASSVVAGYGYTF
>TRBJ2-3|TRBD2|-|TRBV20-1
TGCAGTGCTAGAGATAGCGGTGGGAATAGCGGGGGCGCAGATACGCAGTATTTT
CSARDSGGNSGGADTQYF
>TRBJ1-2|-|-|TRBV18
TGTGCCAGCTCACCGACTTCGGACGGTAACTATGGCTACACCTTC
CASSPTSDGNYGYTF
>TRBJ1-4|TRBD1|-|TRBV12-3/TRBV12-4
TGTGCCAGCAGTATTAGACAGGGGGTTGAAAAACTGTTTTTT
CASSIRQGVEKLFF
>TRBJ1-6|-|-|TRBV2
TGTGCCAGCAGTGACCAGGCTAGAACACCCCTCCACTTT
CASSDQARTPLHF
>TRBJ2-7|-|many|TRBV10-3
TGTGCCATCAGTGAGACGGACTCCTACGAGCAGTACTTC
CAISETDSYEQYF
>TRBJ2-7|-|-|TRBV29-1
TGCAGCGTTCGGAGAGGAGACTACGAGCAGTACTTC
CSVRRGDYEQYF
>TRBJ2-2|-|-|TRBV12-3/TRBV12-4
TGTGCCAGCAGCATGGAGGGGGCCTTCACCGGGGAGCTGTTTTTT
CASSMEGAFTGELFF
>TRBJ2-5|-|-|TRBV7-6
TGTGCCAGCGGCTTAGAGGCGAACCAAGAGACCCAGTACTTC
CASGLEANQETQYF
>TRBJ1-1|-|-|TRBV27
TGTGCCGGCAGTCCGTCGACAGACCCCCTAATTCGGAACACTGAAGCTTTCTTT
CAGSPSTDPLIRNTEAFF
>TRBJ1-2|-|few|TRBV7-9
TGTGCCAGCACCGTCATGTTTGAGGATGGCTACACCTTC
CASTVMFEDGYTF
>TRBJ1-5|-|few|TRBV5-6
TGTGCCAGCAGCCCTATGGCAGGGAGAGGTCAGCCCCAGCATTTT
CASSPMAGRGQPQHF
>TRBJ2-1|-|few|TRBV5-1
TGCGCCAGCAGGCAGTCGGGCTCCCGCAATGAGCAGTTCTTC
CASRQSGSRNEQFF
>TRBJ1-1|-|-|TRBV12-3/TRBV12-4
TGTGCCAGCACCTCTCGAGGAGGGGGAGTATCTGAAGCTTTCTTT
CASTSRGGGVSEAFF
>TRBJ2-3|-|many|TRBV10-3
TGTGCCTCCGGGGGGCCCCCAGTTGATACGCAGTATTTT
CASGGPPVDTQYF
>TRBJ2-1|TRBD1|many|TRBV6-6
TGTGCCACCTTCTTCCGACAGGGTAACTACAATGAGCAGTTCTTC
CATFFRQGNYNEQFF
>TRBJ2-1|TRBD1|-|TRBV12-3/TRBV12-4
TGTGCCAGCAGTAGCCACCCGGGACAGGGAAACTACAATGAGCAGTTCTTC
CASSSHPGQGNYNEQFF
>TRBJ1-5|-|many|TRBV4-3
TGCGCCAGCAGCCAAGATTGGGCGGACAATCAGCCCCAGCATTTT
CASSQDWADNQPQHF
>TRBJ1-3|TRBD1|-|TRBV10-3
TGTGCCATCAGTACGGGACAGGGCTCTGGAAACACCATATATTTT
CAISTGQGSGNTIYF
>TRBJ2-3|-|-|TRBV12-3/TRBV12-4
TGTGCCAGCAGTGTCCAGGGAACCCGCACAGATACGCAGTATTTT
CASSVQGTRTDTQYF
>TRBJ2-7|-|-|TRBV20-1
TGCAGTGCTAGTGGCGCCCGGTTCTACGAGCAGTACTTC
CSASGARFYEQYF
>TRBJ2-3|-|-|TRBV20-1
TGCAGTGCTAGAGATCTTGCAGACTCGGGGAAAGATACGCAGTATTTT
CSARDLADSGKDTQYF
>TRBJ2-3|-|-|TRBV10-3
TGTGCCACCTCGAATTCCGGGACTAGCACAGATACGCAGTATTTT
CATSNSGTSTDTQYF
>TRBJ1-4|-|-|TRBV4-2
TGTGCCAGCAGTCGAGTGGTACTGGGGGATGAAAAACTGTTTTTT
CASSRVVLGDEKLFF
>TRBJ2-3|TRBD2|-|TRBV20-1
TGCAGTGCTAGTCTAGCGGGTTCGGTTGGAGCAGATACGCAGTATTTT
CSASLAGSVGADTQYF
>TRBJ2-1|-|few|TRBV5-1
TGCGCCAGCAGACCGGACGCGGAAACCTACAATGAGCAGTTCTTC
CASRPDAETYNEQFF
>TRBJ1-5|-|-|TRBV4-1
TGCGCCAGCAGCGCAGGGCGGGGCAATCAGCCCCAGCATTTT
CASSAGRGNQPQHF
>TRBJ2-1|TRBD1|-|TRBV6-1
TGTGCCAACGGGGAAAGACAGGGCACACTCAATGAGCAGTTCTTC
CANGERQGTLNEQFF
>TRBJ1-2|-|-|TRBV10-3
TGTGCCATCAGTGGAGGAGGGGGTTCCACCCATGGCTACACCTTC
CAISGGGGSTHGYTF
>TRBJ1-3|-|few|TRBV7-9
TGTGCCAGCAGCCCCCCCCGCCGACTTGGAAACACCATATATTTT
CASSPPRRLGNTIYF
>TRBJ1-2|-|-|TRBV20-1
TGCAGTGCTAGAGATCAGTCCCCGGGCACGGCGGATGGCTACACCTTC
CSARDQSPGTADGYTF
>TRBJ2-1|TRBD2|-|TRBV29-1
TGCAGCGTTCCCGGGACTAGCGGACACAATGAGCAGTTCTTC
CSVPGTSGHNEQFF
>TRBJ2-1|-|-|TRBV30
TGTGCCTGGCGTAATTCCCGGGGGCTCCTGAATGAGCAGTTCTTC
CAWRNSRGLLNEQFF
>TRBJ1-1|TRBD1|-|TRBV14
TGTGCCAGCAGCTACCAGGGGGCTAGCACTGAAGCTTTCTTT
CASSYQGASTEAFF
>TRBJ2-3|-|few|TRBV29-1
TGCAGCGTTGAAGGGGATTCCTCAGCGGATACGCAGTATTTT
CSVEGDSSADTQYF
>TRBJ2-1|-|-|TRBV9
TGTGCCAGCAGCGTACGGGGAGGGACATACAATGAGCAGTTCTTC
CASSVRGGTYNEQFF